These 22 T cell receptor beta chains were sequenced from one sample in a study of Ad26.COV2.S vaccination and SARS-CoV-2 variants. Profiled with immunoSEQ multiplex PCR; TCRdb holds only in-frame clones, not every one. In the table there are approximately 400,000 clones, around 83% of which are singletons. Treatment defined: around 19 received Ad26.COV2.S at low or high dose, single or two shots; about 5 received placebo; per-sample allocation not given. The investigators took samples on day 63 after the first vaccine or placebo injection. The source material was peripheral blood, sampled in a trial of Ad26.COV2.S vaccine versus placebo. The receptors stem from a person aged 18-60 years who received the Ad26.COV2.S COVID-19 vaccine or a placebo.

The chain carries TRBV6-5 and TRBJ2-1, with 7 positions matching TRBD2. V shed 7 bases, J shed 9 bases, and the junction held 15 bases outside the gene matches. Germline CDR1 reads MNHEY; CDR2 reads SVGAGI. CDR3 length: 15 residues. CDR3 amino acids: CASIPIGVGLGEQFF. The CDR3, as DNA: TGTGCCAGCATCCCTATCGGGGTAGGACTAGGTGAGCAGTTCTTC.

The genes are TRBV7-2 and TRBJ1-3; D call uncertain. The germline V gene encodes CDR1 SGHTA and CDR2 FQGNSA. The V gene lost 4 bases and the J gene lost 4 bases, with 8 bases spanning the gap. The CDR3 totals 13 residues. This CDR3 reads CASSSSGGNTIYF. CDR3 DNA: TGTGCCAGCAGCTCCTCGGGGGGAAACACCATATATTTT.

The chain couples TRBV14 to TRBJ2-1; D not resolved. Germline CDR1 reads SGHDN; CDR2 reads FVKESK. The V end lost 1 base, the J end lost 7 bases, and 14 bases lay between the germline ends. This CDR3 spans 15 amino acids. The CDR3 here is CASSQVGILGNEQFF. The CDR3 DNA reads TGTGCCAGCAGCCAAGTTGGGATCTTGGGGAATGAGCAGTTCTTC.

CDR3 in DNA: TGTGCCAGCGACCCCGGCTACACCTTC. Translating it yields CASDPGYTF. The rearrangement joins TRBV5-5 to TRBJ1-2, with unresolved D. V shed 7 bases and J shed 8 bases, with 6 bases lying between them. Germline loops: CDR1 SGHKS, CDR2 YYEKEE (reference sequence). There are 9 residues in the CDR3.

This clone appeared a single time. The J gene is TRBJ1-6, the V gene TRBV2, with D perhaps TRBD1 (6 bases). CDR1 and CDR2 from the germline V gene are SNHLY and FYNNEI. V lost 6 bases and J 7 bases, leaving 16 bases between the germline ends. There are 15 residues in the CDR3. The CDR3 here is CASRSGQLGNSPLHF. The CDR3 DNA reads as TGTGCCAGCAGGTCCGGACAGTTGGGAAATTCACCCCTCCACTTT.

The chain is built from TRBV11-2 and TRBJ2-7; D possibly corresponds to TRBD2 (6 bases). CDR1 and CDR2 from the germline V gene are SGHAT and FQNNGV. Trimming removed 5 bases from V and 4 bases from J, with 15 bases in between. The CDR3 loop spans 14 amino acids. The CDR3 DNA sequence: TGTGCCAGCAGCCACCAAGAGAGCGGGTACGAGCAGTACTTC. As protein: CASSHQESGYEQYF.

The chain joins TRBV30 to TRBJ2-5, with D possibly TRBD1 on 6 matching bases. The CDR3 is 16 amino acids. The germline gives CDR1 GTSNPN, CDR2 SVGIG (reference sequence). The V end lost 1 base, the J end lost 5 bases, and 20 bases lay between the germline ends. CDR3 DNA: TGTGCCTGGAGTGAAACAACAGGGACACGGTGGGAGACCCAGTACTTC. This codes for CAWSETTGTRWETQYF. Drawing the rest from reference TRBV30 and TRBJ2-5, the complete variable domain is SQTIHQWPATLVQPVGSPLSLECTVEGTSNPNLYWYRQAAGRGLQLLFYSVGIGQISSEVPQNLSASRPQDRQFILSSKKLLLSDSGFYLCAWSETTGTRWETQYFGPGTRLLVL.

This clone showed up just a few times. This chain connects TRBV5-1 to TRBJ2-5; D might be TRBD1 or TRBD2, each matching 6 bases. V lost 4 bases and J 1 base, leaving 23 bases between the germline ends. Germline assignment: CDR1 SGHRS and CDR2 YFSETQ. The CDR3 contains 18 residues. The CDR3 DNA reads TGCGCCAGCAGCCCCCTCGTCGGTTCGGGGGCCCTCCAAGAGACCCAGTACTTC. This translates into CASSPLVGSGALQETQYF.

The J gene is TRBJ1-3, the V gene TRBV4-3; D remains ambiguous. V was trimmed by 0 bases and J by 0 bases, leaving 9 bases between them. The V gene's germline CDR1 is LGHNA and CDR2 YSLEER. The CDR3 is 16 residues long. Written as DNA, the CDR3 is TGCGCCAGCAGCCAAGATGCGGCGGACTCTGGAAACACCATATATTTT. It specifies CASSQDAADSGNTIYF.

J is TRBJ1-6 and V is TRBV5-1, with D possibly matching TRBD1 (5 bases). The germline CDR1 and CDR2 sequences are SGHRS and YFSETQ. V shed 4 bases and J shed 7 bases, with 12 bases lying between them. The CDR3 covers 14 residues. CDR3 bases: TGCGCCAGCAGCGGGGGGAGGGGAAATTCACCCCTCCACTTT. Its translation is CASSGGRGNSPLHF.

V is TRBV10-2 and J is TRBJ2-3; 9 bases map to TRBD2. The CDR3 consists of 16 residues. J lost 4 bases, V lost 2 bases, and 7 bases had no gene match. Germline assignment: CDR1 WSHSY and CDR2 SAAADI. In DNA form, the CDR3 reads TGCGCCAGCAGTGAGAAGGCGGGGGGGCGGCCAGATACGCAGTATTTT. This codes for CASSEKAGGRPDTQYF.

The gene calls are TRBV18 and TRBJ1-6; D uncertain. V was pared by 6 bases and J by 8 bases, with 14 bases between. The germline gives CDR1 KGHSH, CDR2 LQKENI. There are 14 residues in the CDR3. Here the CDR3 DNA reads TGTGCCAGCTCCACGGGCCCGGCCGATTCACCCCTCCACTTT. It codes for CASSTGPADSPLHF.

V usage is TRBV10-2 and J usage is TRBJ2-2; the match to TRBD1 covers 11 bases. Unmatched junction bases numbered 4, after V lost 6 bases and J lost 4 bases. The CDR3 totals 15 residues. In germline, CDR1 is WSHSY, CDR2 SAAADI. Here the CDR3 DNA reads TGCGCCAGCAGCCTGGGACAGGGGGTCACCGGGGAGCTGTTTTTT. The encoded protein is CASSLGQGVTGELFF.

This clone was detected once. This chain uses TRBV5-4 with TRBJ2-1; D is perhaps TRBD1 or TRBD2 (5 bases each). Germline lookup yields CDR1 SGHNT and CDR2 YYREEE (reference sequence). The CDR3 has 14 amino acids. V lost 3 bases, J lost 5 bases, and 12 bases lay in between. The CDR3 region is CASSSGAINNEQFF. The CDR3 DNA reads TGTGCCAGCAGCTCCGGGGCGATCAACAATGAGCAGTTCTTC. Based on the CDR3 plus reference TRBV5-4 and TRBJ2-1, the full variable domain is ETGVTQSPTHLIKTRGQQVTLRCSSQSGHNTVSWYQQALGQGPQFIFQYYREEENGRGNFPPRFSGLQFPNYSSELNVNALELDDSALYLCASSSGAINNEQFFGPGTRLTVL.

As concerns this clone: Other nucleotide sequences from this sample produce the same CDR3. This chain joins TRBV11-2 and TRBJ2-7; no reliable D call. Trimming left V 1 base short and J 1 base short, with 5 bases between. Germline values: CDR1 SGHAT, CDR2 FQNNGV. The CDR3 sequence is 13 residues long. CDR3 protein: CASSLAESYEQYF. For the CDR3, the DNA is TGTGCCAGCAGCTTAGCTGAATCCTACGAGCAGTACTTC.

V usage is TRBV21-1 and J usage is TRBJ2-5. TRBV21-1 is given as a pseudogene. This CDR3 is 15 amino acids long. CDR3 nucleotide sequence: TGTGCCAGCAGCATCCGTTGGGGGCGGGGAGAGACCCAGTACTTC. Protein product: CASSIRWGRGETQYF.

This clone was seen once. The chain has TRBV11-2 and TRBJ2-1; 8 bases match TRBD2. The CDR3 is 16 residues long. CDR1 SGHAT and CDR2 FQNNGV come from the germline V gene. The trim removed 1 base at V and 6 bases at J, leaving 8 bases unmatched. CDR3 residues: CASSLVGSGSRNEQFF. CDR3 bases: TGTGCCAGCAGCTTAGTCGGCAGCGGGAGTCGCAATGAGCAGTTCTTC.

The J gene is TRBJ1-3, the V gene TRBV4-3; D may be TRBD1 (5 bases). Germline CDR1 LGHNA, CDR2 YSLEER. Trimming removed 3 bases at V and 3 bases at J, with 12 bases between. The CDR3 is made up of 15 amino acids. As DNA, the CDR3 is TGCGCCAGCAGCCAGACAACGGACATTGGAAACACCATATATTTT. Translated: CASSQTTDIGNTIYF.

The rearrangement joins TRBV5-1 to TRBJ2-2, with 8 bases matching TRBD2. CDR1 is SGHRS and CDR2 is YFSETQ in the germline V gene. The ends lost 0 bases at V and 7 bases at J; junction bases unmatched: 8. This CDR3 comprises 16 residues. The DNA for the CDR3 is TGCGCCAGCAGCTTGGCCGCCGGGAGGGCCGACGGGGAGCTGTTTTTT. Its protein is CASSLAAGRADGELFF.

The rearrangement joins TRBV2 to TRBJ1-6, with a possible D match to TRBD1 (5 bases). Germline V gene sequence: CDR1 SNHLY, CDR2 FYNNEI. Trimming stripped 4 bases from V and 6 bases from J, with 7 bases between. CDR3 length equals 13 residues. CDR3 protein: CASSGDPNSPLHF. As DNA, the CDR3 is TGTGCCAGCAGTGGGGACCCTAATTCACCCCTCCACTTT.

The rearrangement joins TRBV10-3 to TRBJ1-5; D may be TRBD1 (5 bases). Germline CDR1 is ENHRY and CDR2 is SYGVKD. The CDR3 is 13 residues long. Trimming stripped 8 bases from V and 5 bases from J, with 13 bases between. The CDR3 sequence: CAIAGERDQPQHF. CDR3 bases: TGTGCCATCGCGGGGGAGAGAGATCAGCCCCAGCATTTT.

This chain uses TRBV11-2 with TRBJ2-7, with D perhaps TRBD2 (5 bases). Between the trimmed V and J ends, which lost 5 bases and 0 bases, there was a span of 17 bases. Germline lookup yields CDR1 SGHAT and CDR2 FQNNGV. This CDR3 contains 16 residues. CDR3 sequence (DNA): TGTGCCAGCAGCATCGACCCCTCGGGGAACTCCTACGAGCAGTACTTC. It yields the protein CASSIDPSGNSYEQYF.